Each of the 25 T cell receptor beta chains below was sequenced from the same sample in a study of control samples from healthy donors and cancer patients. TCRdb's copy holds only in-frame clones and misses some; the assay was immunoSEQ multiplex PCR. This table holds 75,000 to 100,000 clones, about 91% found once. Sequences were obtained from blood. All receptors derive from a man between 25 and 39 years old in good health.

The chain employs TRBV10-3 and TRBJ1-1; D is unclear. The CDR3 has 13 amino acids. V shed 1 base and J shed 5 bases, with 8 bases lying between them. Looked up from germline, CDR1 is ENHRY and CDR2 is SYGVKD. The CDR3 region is CAISEFGETEAFF. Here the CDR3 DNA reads TGTGCCATCAGTGAGTTCGGGGAAACTGAAGCTTTCTTT.

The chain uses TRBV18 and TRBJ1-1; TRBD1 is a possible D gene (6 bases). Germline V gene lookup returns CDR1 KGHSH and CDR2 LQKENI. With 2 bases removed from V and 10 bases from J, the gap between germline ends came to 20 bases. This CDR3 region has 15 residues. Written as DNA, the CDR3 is TGTGCCAGCTCACCAGTTAGGGGGGTAAATCGAATAGCTTTCTTT. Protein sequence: CASSPVRGVNRIAFF.

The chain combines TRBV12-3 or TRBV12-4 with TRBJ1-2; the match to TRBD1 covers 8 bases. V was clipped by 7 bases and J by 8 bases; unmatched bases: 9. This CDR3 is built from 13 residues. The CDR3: CASTRTGSRGYTF. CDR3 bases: TGTGCCAGCACCAGGACAGGGTCAAGGGGCTACACCTTC.

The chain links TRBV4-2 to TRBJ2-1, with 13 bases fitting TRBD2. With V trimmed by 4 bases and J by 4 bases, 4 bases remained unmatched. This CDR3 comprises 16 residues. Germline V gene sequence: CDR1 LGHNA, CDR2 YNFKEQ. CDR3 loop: CASSRTLAGGYNEQFF. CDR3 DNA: TGTGCCAGCAGCCGAACACTAGCGGGAGGGTACAATGAGCAGTTCTTC.

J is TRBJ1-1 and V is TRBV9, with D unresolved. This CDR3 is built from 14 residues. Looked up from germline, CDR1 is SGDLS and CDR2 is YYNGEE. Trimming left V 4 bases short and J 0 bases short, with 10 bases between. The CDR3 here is CASSPRSLNTEAFF. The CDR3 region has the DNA TGTGCCAGCAGCCCGCGGTCCTTGAACACTGAAGCTTTCTTT.

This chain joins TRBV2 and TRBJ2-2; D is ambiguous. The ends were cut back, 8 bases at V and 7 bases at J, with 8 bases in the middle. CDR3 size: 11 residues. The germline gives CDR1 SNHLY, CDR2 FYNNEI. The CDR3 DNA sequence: TGTGCCAGCCGGGCCGGCGGGGAGCTGTTTTTT. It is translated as CASRAGGELFF.

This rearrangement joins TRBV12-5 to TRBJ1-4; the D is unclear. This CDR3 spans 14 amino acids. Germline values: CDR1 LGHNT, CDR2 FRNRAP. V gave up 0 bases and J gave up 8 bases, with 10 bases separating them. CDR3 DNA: TGTGCTAGTGGTTTGGTGGGTCTGGAAGAAAAACTGTTTTTT. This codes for CASGLVGLEEKLFF.

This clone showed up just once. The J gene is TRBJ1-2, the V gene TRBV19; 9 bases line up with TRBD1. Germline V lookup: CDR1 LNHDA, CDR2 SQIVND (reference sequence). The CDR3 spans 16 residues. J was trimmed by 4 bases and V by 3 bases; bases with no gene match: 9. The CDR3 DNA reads TGTGCCAGTAGTATTGTCGGGACAGGGATAAGCTATGGCTACACCTTC. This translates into CASSIVGTGISYGYTF. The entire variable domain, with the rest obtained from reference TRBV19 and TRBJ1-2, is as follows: DGGITQSPKYLFRKEGQNVTLSCEQNLNHDAMYWYRQDPGQGLRLIYYSQIVNDFQKGDIAEGYSVSREKKESFPLTVTSAQKNPTAFYLCASSIVGTGISYGYTFGSGTRLTVV.

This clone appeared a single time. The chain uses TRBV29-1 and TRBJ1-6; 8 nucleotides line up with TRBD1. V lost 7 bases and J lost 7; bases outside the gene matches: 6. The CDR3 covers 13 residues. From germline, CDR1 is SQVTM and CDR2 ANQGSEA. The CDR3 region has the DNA TGCAGCGCCGCGGACAGGGAGAATTCACCCCTCCACTTT. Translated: CSAADRENSPLHF.

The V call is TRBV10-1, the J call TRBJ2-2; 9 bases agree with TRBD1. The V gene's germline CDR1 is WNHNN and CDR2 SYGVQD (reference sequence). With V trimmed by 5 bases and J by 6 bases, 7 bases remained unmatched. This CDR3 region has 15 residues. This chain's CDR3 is CASSTGQGGAGELFF. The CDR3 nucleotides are TGCGCCAGCAGTACGGGACAGGGAGGGGCCGGGGAGCTGTTTTTT.

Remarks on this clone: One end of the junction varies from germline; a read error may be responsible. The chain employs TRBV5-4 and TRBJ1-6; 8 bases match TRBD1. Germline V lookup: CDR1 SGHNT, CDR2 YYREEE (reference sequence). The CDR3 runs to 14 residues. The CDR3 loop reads CASRLGQVNSPLHF. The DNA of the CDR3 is TGTGCCAGCAGATTGGGACAGGTGAATTCACCCCTCCACTTT.

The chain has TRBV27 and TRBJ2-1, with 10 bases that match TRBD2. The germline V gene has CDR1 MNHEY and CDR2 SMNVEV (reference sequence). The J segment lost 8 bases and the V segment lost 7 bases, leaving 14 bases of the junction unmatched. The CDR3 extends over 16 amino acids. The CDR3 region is CASTFTSGRVSDEQFF. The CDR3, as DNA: TGTGCCAGCACGTTTACAAGCGGGAGGGTTTCGGATGAGCAGTTCTTC.

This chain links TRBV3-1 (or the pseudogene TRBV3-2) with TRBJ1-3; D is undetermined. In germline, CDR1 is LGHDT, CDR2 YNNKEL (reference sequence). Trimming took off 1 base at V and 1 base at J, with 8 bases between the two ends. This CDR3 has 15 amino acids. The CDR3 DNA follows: TGTGCCAGCAGCCAAGTTTTCGAATCTGGAAACACCATATATTTT. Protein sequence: CASSQVFESGNTIYF.

The CDR3, as DNA: TGTGCCAGCAGTTACCAGGTCCGGGACTACAGCACAGATACGCAGTATTTT. Encoded protein: CASSYQVRDYSTDTQYF. V and J are TRBV6-2 or TRBV6-3 and TRBJ2-3; 7 nucleotides agree with TRBD2. CDR3 length: 17 residues. Per the germline V gene, CDR1 is MNHEY and CDR2 is SVGEGT. The V segment lost 2 bases and the J segment 0 bases; nucleotides outside the gene matches: 8.

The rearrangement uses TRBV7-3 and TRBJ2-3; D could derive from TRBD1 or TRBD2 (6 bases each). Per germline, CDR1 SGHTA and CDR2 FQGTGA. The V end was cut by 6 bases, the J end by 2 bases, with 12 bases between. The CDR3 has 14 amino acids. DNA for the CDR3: TGTGCCAGCAGAAAGGGGGGAAACACAGATACGCAGTATTTT. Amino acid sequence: CASRKGGNTDTQYF.

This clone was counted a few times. The CDR3 DNA sequence: TGTGCCAGCAGCCAAGTAGTGAGAGGGGCTAGCACGACCTACGAGCAGTACTTC. This gives the protein CASSQVVRGASTTYEQYF. The chain couples TRBV3-1 (or the pseudogene TRBV3-2) to TRBJ2-7; tentatively, D is TRBD1 or TRBD2 (5 bases each). The germline V and J ends were trimmed by 1 base and 2 bases, with 21 bases remaining between them. Per germline, CDR1 LGHDT and CDR2 YNNKEL (reference sequence). This CDR3 contains 18 residues.

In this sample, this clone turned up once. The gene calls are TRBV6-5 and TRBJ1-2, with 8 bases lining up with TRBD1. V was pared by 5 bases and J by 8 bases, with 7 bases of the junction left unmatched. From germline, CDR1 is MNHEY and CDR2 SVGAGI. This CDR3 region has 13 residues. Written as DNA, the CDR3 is TGTGCCAGCAGTCAGGACAGGGCAAGGGGCTACACCTTC. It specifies CASSQDRARGYTF.

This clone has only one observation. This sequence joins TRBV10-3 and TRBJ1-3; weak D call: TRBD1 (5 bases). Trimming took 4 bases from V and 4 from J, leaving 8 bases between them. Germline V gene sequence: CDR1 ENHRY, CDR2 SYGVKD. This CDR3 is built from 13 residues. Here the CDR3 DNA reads TGTGCCATCAGTGGAGCAGGGGGAAACACCATATATTTT. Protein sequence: CAISGAGGNTIYF.

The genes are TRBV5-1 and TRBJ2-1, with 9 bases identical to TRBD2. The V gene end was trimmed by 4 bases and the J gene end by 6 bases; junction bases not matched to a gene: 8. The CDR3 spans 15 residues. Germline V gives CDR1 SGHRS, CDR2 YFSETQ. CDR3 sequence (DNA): TGCGCCAGCAGCCCCGGGACTAGCTTTCGCAATGAGCAGTTCTTC. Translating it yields CASSPGTSFRNEQFF.

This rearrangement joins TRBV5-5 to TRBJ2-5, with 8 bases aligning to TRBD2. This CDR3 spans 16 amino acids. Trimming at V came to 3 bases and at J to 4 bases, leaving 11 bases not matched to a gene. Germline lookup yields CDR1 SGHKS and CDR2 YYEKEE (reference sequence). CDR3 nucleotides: TGTGCCAGCAGCTCAATAGCGGGAATGGGGGGAGAGACCCAGTACTTC. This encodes CASSSIAGMGGETQYF. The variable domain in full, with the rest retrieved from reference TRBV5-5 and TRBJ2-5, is DAGVTQSPTHLIKTRGQQVTLRCSPISGHKSVSWYQQVLGQGPQFIFQYYEKEERGRGNFPDRFSARQFPNYSSELNVNALLLGDSALYLCASSSIAGMGGETQYFGPGTRLLVL.

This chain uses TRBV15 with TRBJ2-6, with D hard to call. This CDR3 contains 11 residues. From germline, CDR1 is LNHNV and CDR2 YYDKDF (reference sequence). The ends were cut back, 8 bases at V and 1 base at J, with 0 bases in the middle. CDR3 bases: TGTGCCACCTCTGGGGCCAACGTCCTGACTTTC. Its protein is CATSGANVLTF.

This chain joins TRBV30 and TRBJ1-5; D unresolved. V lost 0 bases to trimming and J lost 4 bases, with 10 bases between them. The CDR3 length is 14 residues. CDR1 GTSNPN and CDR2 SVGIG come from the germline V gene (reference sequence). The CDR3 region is CAWSVVFGNQPQHF. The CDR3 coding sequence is TGTGCCTGGAGTGTGGTTTTCGGAAATCAGCCCCAGCATTTT.

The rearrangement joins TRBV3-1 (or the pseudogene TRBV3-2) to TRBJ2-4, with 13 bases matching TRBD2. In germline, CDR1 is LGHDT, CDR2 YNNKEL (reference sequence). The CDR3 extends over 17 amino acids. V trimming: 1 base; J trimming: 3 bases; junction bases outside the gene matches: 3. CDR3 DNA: TGTGCCAGCAGCCAAGGGGGACTAGCGGGACACAAAAACATTCAGTACTTC. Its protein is CASSQGGLAGHKNIQYF.

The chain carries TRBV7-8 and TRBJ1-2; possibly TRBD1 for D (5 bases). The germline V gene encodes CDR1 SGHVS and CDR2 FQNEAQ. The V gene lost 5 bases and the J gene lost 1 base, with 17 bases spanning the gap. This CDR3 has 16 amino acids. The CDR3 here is CASSLLRRGDNYGYTF. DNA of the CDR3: TGTGCCAGCAGCCTTCTGCGCCGAGGGGATAACTATGGCTACACCTTC.

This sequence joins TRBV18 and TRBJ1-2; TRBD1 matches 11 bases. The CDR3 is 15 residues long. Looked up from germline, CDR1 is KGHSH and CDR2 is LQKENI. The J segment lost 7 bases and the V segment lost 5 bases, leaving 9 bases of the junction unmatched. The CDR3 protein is CASSAGQGAHRGYTF. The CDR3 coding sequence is TGTGCCAGCTCAGCCGGACAGGGGGCGCATCGTGGCTACACCTTC.